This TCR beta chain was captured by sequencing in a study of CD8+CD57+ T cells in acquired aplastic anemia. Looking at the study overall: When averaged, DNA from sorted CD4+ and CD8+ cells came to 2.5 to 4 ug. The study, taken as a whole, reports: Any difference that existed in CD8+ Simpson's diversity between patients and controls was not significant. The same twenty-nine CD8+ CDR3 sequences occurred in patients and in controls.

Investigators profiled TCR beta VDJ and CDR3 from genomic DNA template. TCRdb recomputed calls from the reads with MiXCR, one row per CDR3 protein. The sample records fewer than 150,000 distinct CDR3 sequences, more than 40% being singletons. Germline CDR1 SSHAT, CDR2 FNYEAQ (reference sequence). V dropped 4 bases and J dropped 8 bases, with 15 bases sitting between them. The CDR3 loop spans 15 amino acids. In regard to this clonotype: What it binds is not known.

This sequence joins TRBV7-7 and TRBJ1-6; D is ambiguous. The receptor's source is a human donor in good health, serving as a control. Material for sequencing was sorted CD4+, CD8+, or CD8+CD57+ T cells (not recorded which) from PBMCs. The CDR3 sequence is CASSYSSTGDSPLHF. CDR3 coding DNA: TGTGCCAGCAGCTATAGCAGCACCGGGGATTCACCCCTCCACTTT. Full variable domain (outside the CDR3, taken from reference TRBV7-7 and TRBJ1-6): GAGVSQSPRYKVTKRGQDVTLRCDPISSHATLYWYQQALGQGPEFLTYFNYEAQPDKSGLPSDRFSAERPEGSISTLTIQRTEQRDSAMYRCASSYSSTGDSPLHFGNGTRLTVT.